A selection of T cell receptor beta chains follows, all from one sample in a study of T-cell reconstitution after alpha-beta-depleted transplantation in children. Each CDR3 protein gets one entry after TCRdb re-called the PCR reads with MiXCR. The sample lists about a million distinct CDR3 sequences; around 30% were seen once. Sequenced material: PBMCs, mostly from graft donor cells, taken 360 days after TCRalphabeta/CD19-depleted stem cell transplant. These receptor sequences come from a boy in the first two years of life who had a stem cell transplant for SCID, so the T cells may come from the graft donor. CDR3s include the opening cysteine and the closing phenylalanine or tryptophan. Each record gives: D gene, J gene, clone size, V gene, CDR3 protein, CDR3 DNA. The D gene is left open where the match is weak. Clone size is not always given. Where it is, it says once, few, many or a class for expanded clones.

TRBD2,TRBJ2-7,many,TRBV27,CASSLSRGTSVTYEQYF,TGTGCCAGCAGTTTATCTCGGGGGACTAGCGTAACCTACGAGCAGTACTTC
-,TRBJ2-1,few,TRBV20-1,CSASTGGTRNEQFF,TGCAGTGCTAGTACTGGTGGGACAAGAAATGAGCAGTTCTTC
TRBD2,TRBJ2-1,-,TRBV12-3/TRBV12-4,CASSPTLGLAGGYNEQFF,TGTGCCAGCAGCCCCACCCTGGGACTAGCGGGGGGGTACAATGAGCAGTTCTTC
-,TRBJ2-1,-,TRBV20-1,CSARASSSVGYNEQFF,TGCAGTGCTAGGGCTTCTTCATCGGTGGGCTACAATGAGCAGTTCTTC
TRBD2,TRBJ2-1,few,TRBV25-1,CASSATSGTSGQFF,TGTGCCAGCAGTGCGACTAGCGGGACGTCTGGGCAGTTCTTC
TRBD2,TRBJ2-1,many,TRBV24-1,CATSALGTSQICYNEQFF,TGTGCCACCAGTGCCCTGGGGACTAGCCAGATCTGTTACAATGAGCAGTTCTTC
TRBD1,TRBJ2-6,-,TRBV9,CASSVRTGGLGGTNVLTF,TGTGCCAGCAGCGTCCGGACAGGGGGCCTCGGTGGGACCAACGTCCTGACTTTC
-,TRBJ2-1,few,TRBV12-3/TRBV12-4,CASTLDGDLYNEQFF,TGTGCCAGCACCCTCGACGGGGACCTCTACAATGAGCAGTTCTTC
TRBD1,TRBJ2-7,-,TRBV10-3,CAIGQGAGFSYEQYF,TGTGCCATCGGACAGGGCGCCGGGTTTTCTTACGAGCAGTACTTC
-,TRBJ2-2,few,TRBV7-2,CASSLVALANTGELFF,TGTGCCAGCAGCTTAGTTGCTTTAGCGAACACCGGGGAGCTGTTTTTT
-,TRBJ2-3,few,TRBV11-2,CASSVGQGSDTQYF,TGTGCCAGCAGCGTTGGGCAGGGGTCAGATACGCAGTATTTT
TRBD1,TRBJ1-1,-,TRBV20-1,CSATDRGRNTEAFF,TGCAGTGCCACGGACAGGGGCCGGAACACTGAAGCTTTCTTT